This T cell receptor beta chain derives from a study of monozygotic twins with inflammatory bowel disease. Reanalyzing the 5' RACE reads, TCRdb keeps one entry per CDR3 protein, without DNA. This repertoire includes 150,000 or so distinct CDR3 sequences. This CDR3 is built from 16 residues. This sequence was found in a human donor with ulcerative colitis or Crohn's disease, or a healthy co-twin of an affected twin (not recorded which). V and J are TRBV12-3 or TRBV12-4 and TRBJ2-2; no DNA is available, so the TRBD2 call from TCRdb remains unchecked. The specimen sequenced was blood. Here the CDR3 reads CASSLGSSGSPGELFF.